This TCR beta chain was retrieved from a study of T cells in Graves' hyperthyroidism and ophthalmopathy. Patients counted as stable if ophthalmopathy did not develop within 18 months. The hyperthyroidism patients had all been newly diagnosed, and their disease duration was under 2 months. Their ages ranged from 18 to 65 years. RNA transcripts served as the template for amplifying TCR beta CDR3 regions. TCR CDR3 underwent first-round RT-PCR with the HTBI primer set. Each CDR3 protein is one row after TCRdb ran MiXCR on the multiplex PCR reads. This sample has roughly 93,000 distinct CDR3 sequences, with 35% to 45% found just once. V lost 10 bases to trimming and J lost 3 bases, with 15 bases between them. This CDR3 is 13 amino acids long. Germline assignment: CDR1 MNHNS and CDR2 SASEGT. General observations from the study: Peripheral blood also featured most of the thyroid clonotypes expanded above 0.001. Ophthalmopathy stood apart from stable hyperthyroidism in a 13 V-J model.

This clonotype was counted ten times or more. Its specificity is unknown. This chain links TRBV6-1 with TRBJ1-2, with D uncertain. The sample comprised peripheral blood or thyroid tissue (not recorded which). The clonotype originates from a woman between 25 and 40 years old with Graves' hyperthyroidism. The CDR3 spells CATQLEGYYGYTF. The DNA for the CDR3 is TGTGCCACCCAGTTGGAGGGATACTATGGCTACACCTTC.